This passage covers 27 T cell receptor beta chains from one sample sequenced in a study of identical twins (dated by TCRdb to 2016 to 2017). Library method: 5' RACE. This sample was sequenced with an Illumina HiSeq 2000. The public sequencing data were trimmed at Q25 with fastp and processed into clonotypes with MiXCR by TCRdb, which kept only in-frame beta chains. Every entry covers one CDR3 protein and lists the most common genes and DNA from its rows. The table for this sample lists 200,000 to 300,000 distinct CDR3 sequences; 6.5% to 9% of them were counted only once. Roughly 5% of the sample rests with the top ten. These records were also assigned to another study, of yellow fever vaccine responses in identical twins.

Sequences were obtained from CD8+ T cells sorted from blood. All receptors derive from a young woman in good health.

This clonotype turned up a few times. The chain joins TRBV6-4 to TRBJ2-7, with TRBD1 matching 10 bases. Germline CDR1 and CDR2: MRHNA and SNTAGT. Trimming took 4 bases from V and 3 from J; bases not matched to a gene: 6. The CDR3 runs 15 residues. The CDR3 loop reads CASSGDRGSYYEQYV. In DNA form, the CDR3 reads TGTGCCAGCAGTGGGGACAGGGGCTCTTACTACGAGCAGTACGTC.

The chain carries TRBV11-2 and TRBJ2-3; 7 positions agree with TRBD2. CDR3 length equals 16 residues. CDR1 is SGHAT, CDR2 FQNNGV, per germline. J gave up 4 bases and V 1 base, and 8 bases lay outside the gene matches. CDR3 DNA sequence: TGTGCCAGCAGCTTAGTGGGGCGGGAGCGCCCAGATACGCAGTATTTT. Translating gives CASSLVGRERPDTQYF. Looking up the rest from reference TRBV11-2 and TRBJ2-3 gives the full variable domain: EAGVAQSPRYKIIEKRQSVAFWCNPISGHATLYWYQQILGQGPKLLIQFQNNGVVDDSQLPKDRFSAERLKGVDSTLKIQPAKLEDSAVYLCASSLVGRERPDTQYFGPGTRLTVL.

This clonotype has only a few counts. The V call is TRBV7-9, the J call TRBJ2-3, with 10 bases identical to TRBD2. Germline values: CDR1 SEHNR, CDR2 FQNEAQ (reference sequence). The CDR3 contains 16 residues. V shed 1 base, J shed 3 bases, and the junction held 4 bases outside the gene matches. CDR3 DNA sequence: TGTGCCAGCAGCTTAGATTTGGGACTAGCGACAGATACGCAGTATTTT. Protein product: CASSLDLGLATDTQYF.

V usage is TRBV5-6 and J usage is TRBJ2-5; 8 positions match TRBD2. In germline, CDR1 is SGHDT, CDR2 YYEEEE. J was trimmed by 1 base and V by 3 bases; bases with no gene match: 11. The CDR3 runs to 17 residues. The CDR3 DNA is TGTGCCAGCAGCTCAAACTTAGCGGGGAGGGTCCAAGAGACCCAGTACTTC. Its protein product is CASSSNLAGRVQETQYF.

Ten or more counts support this clonotype. The chain uses TRBV4-1 and TRBJ2-7, with 8 bases identical to TRBD1. The germline V gene has CDR1 MGHRA and CDR2 YSYEKL. J was trimmed by 3 bases and V by 0 bases; bases with no gene match: 1. The CDR3 is made up of 14 amino acids. For the CDR3, the DNA is TGCGCCAGCAGCCAAGAAACAGGGGGCTACGAGCAGTACTTC. It is translated as CASSQETGGYEQYF.

This clonotype was detected many times. The chain uses TRBV12-3 or TRBV12-4 and TRBJ2-5; D uncertain. There are 13 residues in the CDR3. V was pared by 5 bases and J by 1 base, with 8 bases between. The CDR3 spells CASSLQVQETQYF. The CDR3 nucleotides are TGTGCCAGCAGTCTACAAGTCCAAGAGACCCAGTACTTC.

V is TRBV5-1 and J is TRBJ2-3; D ambiguous. The CDR3 is 15 amino acids. In germline, CDR1 is SGHRS, CDR2 YFSETQ. Trimming pared 0 bases from V and 0 bases from J, leaving 8 bases between. The CDR3 DNA sequence: TGCGCCAGCAGCTTGGAACCATCTAGCACAGATACGCAGTATTTT. Translation: CASSLEPSSTDTQYF.

The chain links TRBV7-9 to TRBJ2-7, with 9 bases aligning to TRBD2. V was clipped by 5 bases and J by 4 bases; unmatched bases: 12. Germline V gene sequence: CDR1 SEHNR, CDR2 FQNEAQ (reference sequence). This CDR3 has 16 amino acids. The CDR3 sequence: CASSPLISGSLYEQYF. In nucleotides, the CDR3 is TGTGCCAGCAGCCCCCTTATTAGCGGGAGCCTATACGAGCAGTACTTC.

V and J are TRBV7-9 and TRBJ2-7; no clear D gene. Germline CDR1 reads SEHNR; CDR2 reads FQNEAQ (reference sequence). The V gene lost 8 bases and the J gene lost 5 bases, with 13 bases spanning the gap. The CDR3 totals 12 residues. The CDR3 reads CASGVDFHEQYF. CDR3 DNA sequence: TGTGCCAGCGGGGTTGACTTCCACGAGCAGTACTTC.

The V call is TRBV7-9, the J call TRBJ1-2; 10 bases match TRBD1. V trimming: 3 bases; J trimming: 7 bases; junction bases outside the gene matches: 8. The germline V gene has CDR1 SEHNR and CDR2 FQNEAQ (reference sequence). CDR3 length equals 15 residues. The DNA for the CDR3 is TGTGCCAGCAGCTTCATACTGGGACAGGGGTTTGGCTACACCTTC. Translating gives CASSFILGQGFGYTF.

As for this clonotype: This may come from a read error, since a much larger clone is one base off. The chain employs TRBV2 and TRBJ2-1; TRBD2 might be the D (6 bases). Germline-derived CDR1 and CDR2 are SNHLY and FYNNEI. V lost 6 bases and J 3 bases, leaving 6 bases between the germline ends. The CDR3 loop spans 12 amino acids. CDR3 region: CASRGGYNEQFF. The CDR3 DNA is TGTGCCAGCAGGGGAGGCTACAATGAGCAGTTCTTC.

In this sample, this clonotype turned up a few times. This chain joins TRBV7-9 and TRBJ1-6; possibly TRBD1 for D (6 bases). The CDR3 extends over 16 amino acids. The V end was cut by 4 bases, the J end by 3 bases, with 13 bases between. The germline V gene encodes CDR1 SEHNR and CDR2 FQNEAQ (reference sequence). This CDR3 is CASSSGGAFYNSPLHF. CDR3 DNA sequence: TGTGCCAGCAGCTCCGGGGGCGCGTTCTATAATTCACCCCTCCACTTT.

The chain couples TRBV29-1 to TRBJ2-1, with D perhaps matching TRBD1 (5 bases). The V gene's germline CDR1 is SQVTM and CDR2 ANQGSEA. CDR3 size: 13 residues. V lost 3 bases to trimming and J lost 3 bases, with 9 bases between them. In DNA, the CDR3 is TGCAGCGTTGACAGGGCTAACTACAATGAGCAGTTCTTC. It specifies CSVDRANYNEQFF.

This clonotype was detected many times. CDR3 region: CASSQGRPPQFF. The DNA for the CDR3 is TGTGCCAGCAGCCAAGGGAGGCCTCCCCAGTTCTTC. The chain is built from TRBV14 and TRBJ2-1, with D possibly being TRBD2 (5 bases). CDR3 length: 12 amino acids. V gave up 1 base and J gave up 13 bases, with 11 bases separating them. The germline gives CDR1 SGHDN, CDR2 FVKESK.

The chain uses TRBV13 and TRBJ2-6; 9 positions agree with TRBD1. The CDR3 is 15 amino acids. The junction had 0 bases not matched to a gene; V was cut back by 4 bases and J by 2 bases. The germline V gene has CDR1 PRHDT and CDR2 FYEKMQ (reference sequence). The CDR3 protein is CASSWTGAGANVLTF. The CDR3 nucleotides read TGTGCCAGCAGCTGGACAGGGGCTGGGGCCAACGTCCTGACTTTC.

The V and J genes are TRBV7-9 and TRBJ2-5; D is unresolved. Trimming took off 2 bases at V and 5 bases at J, with 6 bases between the two ends. CDR1 and CDR2 (germline): SEHNR, FQNEAQ (reference sequence). CDR3 length: 12 amino acids. The CDR3 coding sequence is TGTGCCAGCAGCTTACTCCACGAGACCCAGTACTTC. Its protein product is CASSLLHETQYF.

This chain uses TRBV28 with TRBJ2-1; D is unresolved. Germline loops: CDR1 MDHEN, CDR2 SYDVKM. The CDR3 loop spans 15 amino acids. V lost 7 bases and J 0 bases, leaving 13 bases between the germline ends. CDR3 protein: CASKTEVYSYNEQFF. The CDR3 nucleotides are TGTGCCAGCAAAACCGAGGTTTACTCCTACAATGAGCAGTTCTTC.

This clonotype was found many times. The V and J genes are TRBV12-3 or TRBV12-4 and TRBJ2-3; TRBD2 aligns across 7 bases. This CDR3 region has 17 residues. V was clipped by 1 base and J by 2 bases; unmatched bases: 9. CDR3 in DNA: TGTGCCAGCAGTTTAGAGGGTCTAGCGGATGTCACAGATACGCAGTATTTT. Its translation: CASSLEGLADVTDTQYF.

The rearrangement links TRBV11-1 to TRBJ2-1; D unclear. The CDR3 contains 13 residues. The V gene lost 3 bases and the J gene lost 8 bases, with 11 bases spanning the gap. Looked up from germline, CDR1 is SGHAT and CDR2 is FQDESV (reference sequence). DNA of the CDR3: TGTGCCAGCAGCTTTCTGGGGATCGATGAGCAGTTCTTC. Translation: CASSFLGIDEQFF.

This clonotype was picked up a small number of times. The rearrangement joins TRBV29-1 to TRBJ2-3; 7 positions match TRBD2. The CDR3 covers 16 residues. Germline V lookup: CDR1 SQVTM, CDR2 ANQGSEA. V was clipped by 2 bases and J by 5 bases; unmatched bases: 13. CDR3 in amino acids: CSVESGTQVKLDTQYF. As DNA, the CDR3 is TGCAGCGTTGAAAGCGGGACCCAAGTCAAATTAGATACGCAGTATTTT.

The sample holds many counts of this clonotype. The chain recombines TRBV11-2 with TRBJ2-1; possibly TRBD1 for D (5 bases). The ends were cut back, 5 bases at V and 1 base at J, with 12 bases in the middle. The CDR3 has 15 amino acids. Germline CDR1 reads SGHAT; CDR2 reads FQNNGV. The CDR3 DNA follows: TGTGCCAGCAGCCCTAGGGGTTTTTCCTACAATGAGCAGTTCTTC. It is translated as CASSPRGFSYNEQFF.

This clonotype was recorded a few times. The chain employs TRBV12-3 or TRBV12-4 and TRBJ2-1; D is possibly TRBD1 or TRBD2 (5 bases each). The V end lost 2 bases, the J end lost 13 bases, and 15 bases lay between the germline ends. The length of the CDR3 is 13 residues. The CDR3 bases are TGTGCCAGCAGTTTATCCTCGGGACGCCGACAGTTCTTC. It codes for CASSLSSGRRQFF.

This clonotype has ten or more counts. This chain joins TRBV20-1 and TRBJ2-5; 14 bases are shared with TRBD2. This CDR3 has 17 residues. Germline values: CDR1 DFQATT, CDR2 SNEGSKA (reference sequence). Trimming cost V 1 base and J 0 bases; bases outside gene matches: 4. CDR3 sequence reads: CSARGLAGGTYQETQYF. CDR3 sequence (DNA): TGCAGTGCTAGAGGACTAGCGGGGGGGACCTACCAAGAGACCCAGTACTTC.

The chain combines TRBV19 with TRBJ2-1; 7 nucleotides match TRBD2. The CDR3 runs 16 residues. The V gene end was trimmed by 3 bases and the J gene end by 9 bases; junction bases not matched to a gene: 14. From germline, CDR1 is LNHDA and CDR2 SQIVND (reference sequence). The CDR3 region has the DNA TGTGCCAGTAGTATGGGGCTAGCGGACACGGGGGGTGAGCAGTTCTTC. Translating it yields CASSMGLADTGGEQFF.

This clonotype was seen ten or more times. The gene calls are TRBV2 and TRBJ2-3; 10 bases map to TRBD2. The CDR3 length is 15 residues. Germline CDR1 and CDR2: SNHLY and FYNNEI. Unmatched junction bases numbered 9, after V lost 8 bases and J lost 4 bases. The CDR3 region is CASVTPGLASDTQYF. The CDR3 DNA follows: TGTGCCAGCGTGACTCCGGGACTAGCGTCAGATACGCAGTATTTT.

The sample holds many counts of this clonotype. This chain connects TRBV28 to TRBJ2-7; perhaps TRBD1 as D (7 bases). Between the trimmed V and J ends, which lost 3 bases and 3 bases, there was a span of 12 bases. The germline V gene encodes CDR1 MDHEN and CDR2 SYDVKM. The CDR3 has 14 amino acids. CDR3 DNA: TGTGCCAGCAGTTTGGGGGGACAGAGCTACGAGCAGTACTTC. Protein sequence: CASSLGGQSYEQYF.

This chain uses TRBV6-1 with TRBJ2-7; tentative D call: TRBD2 (6 bases). V was clipped by 7 bases and J by 5 bases, with 30 bases between them. This CDR3 region has 18 residues. Germline V gives CDR1 MNHNS, CDR2 SASEGT. The CDR3 loop is CASKCLVLADEHDDEQYF. Here the CDR3 DNA reads TGTGCCAGCAAGTGCTTGGTGTTAGCGGACGAACACGATGACGAGCAGTACTTC.